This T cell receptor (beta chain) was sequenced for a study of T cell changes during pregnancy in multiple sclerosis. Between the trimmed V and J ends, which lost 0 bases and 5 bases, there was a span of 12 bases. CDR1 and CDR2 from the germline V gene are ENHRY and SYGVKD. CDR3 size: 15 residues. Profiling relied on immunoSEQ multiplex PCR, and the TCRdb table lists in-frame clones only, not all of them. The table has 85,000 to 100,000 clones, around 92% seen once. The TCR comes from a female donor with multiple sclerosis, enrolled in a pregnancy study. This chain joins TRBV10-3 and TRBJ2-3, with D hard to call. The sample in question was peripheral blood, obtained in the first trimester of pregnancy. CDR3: CAISESAQVGDTQYF. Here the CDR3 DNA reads TGTGCCATCAGTGAGTCGGCGCAGGTCGGAGATACGCAGTATTTT.